The next 25 T cell receptor beta chains were all read from a single sample in a study of T-cell memory formation after mild COVID-19 (dated by TCRdb to about 2021). Library prep was done by 5' RACE. The sequencing machine was an Illumina NovaSeq 6000. The raw public data were reprocessed by TCRdb itself: fastp quality trimming at Q25, MiXCR clonotype calling, in-frame beta chains only. Every entry covers one CDR3 protein and lists the most common genes and DNA from its rows. The sample table holds some 86,000 distinct CDR3 sequences, of which approximately 25% were seen once. The biggest ten clones account for around 40% of the sample. Sequenced: PBMCs or a T cell subset sorted from them (not recorded which). The receptors stem from a man younger than 35 who had mild COVID-19 (a few samples of this study predate the infection). The sample titles of this study are shuffled in the database, so cell type and time point are left out; the donor was told from shared clones.

This clonotype showed up just a few times. The rearrangement uses TRBV4-3 and TRBJ2-1; D remains ambiguous. The CDR3 contains 16 residues. The V end was cut by 3 bases, the J end by 1 base, with 13 bases between. Looked up from germline, CDR1 is LGHNA and CDR2 is YSLEER. The CDR3 bases are TGCGCCAGCAGCCAGGAGACTGTGACATCCTACAATGAGCAGTTCTTC. Translating gives CASSQETVTSYNEQFF.

The genes are TRBV7-9 and TRBJ1-6, with no clear D. There are 14 residues in the CDR3. Trimming took 1 base from V and 8 from J, leaving 9 bases between them. Germline CDR1 is SEHNR and CDR2 is FQNEAQ (reference sequence). The CDR3 DNA reads as TGTGCCAGCAGCTTAGAAGGGTTTTATTCACCCCTCCACTTT. This translates into CASSLEGFYSPLHF.

The V call is TRBV7-8, the J call TRBJ1-1; 10 nucleotides align to TRBD1. CDR3 length equals 16 residues. CDR1 is SGHVS, CDR2 FQNEAQ, per germline. J gave up 5 bases and V 1 base, and 7 bases lay outside the gene matches. CDR3 loop: CASSLEGWTGGTEAFF. Written as DNA, the CDR3 is TGTGCCAGCAGCTTAGAGGGCTGGACAGGGGGAACTGAAGCTTTCTTT.

The chain recombines TRBV5-4 with TRBJ2-7; D is perhaps TRBD2 (6 bases). V was trimmed by 4 bases and J by 2 bases, leaving 16 bases between them. Germline V lookup: CDR1 SGHNT, CDR2 YYREEE (reference sequence). The CDR3 has 15 amino acids. The CDR3: CASSPGSRGTYEQYF. CDR3 in DNA: TGTGCCAGCAGCCCGGGGTCGCGGGGAACCTACGAGCAGTACTTC.

This clonotype turned up a few times. This chain connects TRBV7-2 to TRBJ2-3; D unresolved. The V gene lost 3 bases and the J gene lost 3 bases, with 10 bases spanning the gap. CDR3 length: 14 residues. CDR1 SGHTA and CDR2 FQGNSA come from the germline V gene. The CDR3 region is CASSFFLPTDTQYF. The CDR3 DNA reads as TGTGCCAGCAGCTTTTTCTTACCTACAGATACGCAGTATTTT.

This clonotype appeared a few times. This rearrangement joins TRBV4-1 to TRBJ2-5; D may be TRBD1 (6 bases). Trimming pared 2 bases from V and 2 bases from J, leaving 15 bases between. This CDR3 region has 16 residues. Germline values: CDR1 MGHRA, CDR2 YSYEKL. The CDR3 nucleotides read TGCGCCAGCAGCCAACAAGACGGGACATCTCAAGAGACCCAGTACTTC. Translation: CASSQQDGTSQETQYF.

The rearrangement uses TRBV20-1 and TRBJ2-3; 7 bases match TRBD1. The CDR3 has 16 residues. Per the germline V gene, CDR1 is DFQATT and CDR2 is SNEGSKA (reference sequence). Trimming removed 3 bases from V and 7 bases from J; junction bases left unmatched: 16. CDR3 sequence (DNA): TGCAGTGCTAGTCCCCAGGGGACAGTTAAATTAAATACGCAGTATTTT. Encoded protein: CSASPQGTVKLNTQYF.

This sequence joins TRBV7-2 and TRBJ2-2; D may be TRBD1 or TRBD2 (5 bases each). V gave up 1 base and J gave up 7 bases, with 10 bases separating them. The CDR3 loop spans 14 amino acids. The germline V gene encodes CDR1 SGHTA and CDR2 FQGNSA. The CDR3 DNA follows: TGTGCCAGCAGCTTAGGGCAGGGAGTCGGGGAGCTGTTTTTT. It yields the protein CASSLGQGVGELFF.

The chain recombines TRBV12-3 or TRBV12-4 with TRBJ2-7; 8 bases match TRBD2. The CDR3 is 15 amino acids. J gave up 0 bases and V 6 bases, and 7 bases lay outside the gene matches. The CDR3 loop reads CASSPAGGISYEQYF. The CDR3 DNA reads TGTGCCAGCAGCCCGGCGGGGGGTATCTCCTACGAGCAGTACTTC.

The chain combines TRBV5-5 with TRBJ1-1; D unclear. V lost 4 bases and J lost 7, with 11 bases in between. CDR3 length: 12 amino acids. Germline lookup yields CDR1 SGHKS and CDR2 YYEKEE (reference sequence). CDR3 sequence (DNA): TGTGCCAGCAGCCCCGGGGTGGGTGAAGCTTTCTTT. As protein: CASSPGVGEAFF.

The rearrangement uses TRBV20-1 and TRBJ2-3; 8 bases are a match to TRBD2. The CDR3 totals 16 residues. V dropped 4 bases and J dropped 2; count of bases not matched to a gene: 11. CDR1 is DFQATT, CDR2 SNEGSKA, per germline (reference sequence). CDR3 sequence reads: CSAIPLVAGNTDTQYF. The CDR3 DNA follows: TGCAGTGCTATCCCCTTAGTAGCGGGGAACACAGATACGCAGTATTTT.

This chain joins TRBV2 and TRBJ2-7; TRBD1 matches at 8 bases. Germline CDR1 SNHLY, CDR2 FYNNEI. This CDR3 region has 14 residues. V was pared by 7 bases and J by 3 bases, with 8 bases of the junction left unmatched. Written as DNA, the CDR3 is TGTGCCAGCACCTCCGGACAGGGAGTCTACGAGCAGTACGTC. This translates into CASTSGQGVYEQYV.

This clonotype appeared many times. The chain joins TRBV6-5 to TRBJ1-5; a weak D match, TRBD1 (6 bases). CDR3 length equals 13 residues. The germline V gene encodes CDR1 MNHEY and CDR2 SVGAGI. V dropped 4 bases and J dropped 11 bases, with 15 bases sitting between them. As DNA, the CDR3 is TGTGCCAGCAGTTCGCCCGGGGGCTTGACCCAGCATTTT. This codes for CASSSPGGLTQHF.

The chain has TRBV12-3 or TRBV12-4 and TRBJ2-7; D possibly corresponds to TRBD1 (5 bases). The CDR3 runs to 15 residues. Trimming took off 6 bases at V and 3 bases at J, with 18 bases between the two ends. The CDR3 region has the DNA TGTGCCAGCAGCCCCGGCTACAGGCCGGACTACGAGCAGTACTTC. It yields the protein CASSPGYRPDYEQYF.

This clonotype was seen only a few times. The chain carries TRBV11-2 and TRBJ2-1; TRBD2 matches 10 bases. Germline V gene lookup returns CDR1 SGHAT and CDR2 FQNNGV. J lost 7 bases, V lost 2 bases, and 5 bases had no gene match. This CDR3 is built from 15 residues. CDR3: CASSLSGGAWNEQFF. CDR3 sequence (DNA): TGTGCCAGCAGCTTAAGCGGGGGGGCCTGGAATGAGCAGTTCTTC.

CDR3 sequence: CASSPREEGLIDEQFF. The CDR3 nucleotides read TGTGCCAGCAGTCCCCGGGAGGAGGGGCTTATCGATGAGCAGTTCTTC. V gene TRBV12-3 or TRBV12-4 combines with J gene TRBJ2-1; 7 nucleotides match TRBD2. This CDR3 is 16 amino acids long. V shed 5 bases, J shed 8 bases, and the junction held 15 bases outside the gene matches.

The V gene is TRBV7-2, the J gene TRBJ2-7, with D unresolved. Germline V gene sequence: CDR1 SGHTA, CDR2 FQGNSA. The CDR3 sequence is 14 residues long. The V end lost 1 base, the J end lost 3 bases, and 10 bases lay between the germline ends. The CDR3 DNA reads as TGTGCCAGCAGCTTAGTTCTACTTGGCTACGAGCAGTACTTC. This gives the protein CASSLVLLGYEQYF.

This clonotype came up a few times. The V and J genes are TRBV7-8 and TRBJ2-3, with 8 bases aligning to TRBD2. V lost 1 base to trimming and J lost 3 bases; unmatched junction nucleotides: 9. CDR1 is SGHVS, CDR2 FQNEAQ, per germline. The CDR3 is made up of 17 amino acids. CDR3 sequence reads: CASSLGRTGGPTDTQYF. CDR3 sequence (DNA): TGTGCCAGCAGCTTAGGTCGAACGGGGGGGCCAACAGATACGCAGTATTTT.

The chain uses TRBV27 and TRBJ2-7; 7 bases agree with TRBD2. The CDR3 extends over 14 amino acids. The germline gives CDR1 MNHEY, CDR2 SMNVEV (reference sequence). V shed 5 bases, J shed 3 bases, and the junction held 7 bases outside the gene matches. For the CDR3, the DNA is TGTGCCAGCAGTATCCAGCGGGGCGGCTACGAGCAGTACGTC. It yields the protein CASSIQRGGYEQYV.

In its sample, this clonotype was seen a few times. The chain carries TRBV4-3 and TRBJ2-5; D gene ambiguous. The CDR3 spans 15 residues. In germline, CDR1 is LGHNA, CDR2 YSLEER. Trimming shortened V by 0 bases and J by 4 bases, and 12 bases separated the two germline ends. CDR3 nucleotide sequence: TGCGCCAGCAGCCAAGATCGAGGCCTCGGAGAGACCCAGTACTTC. Protein product: CASSQDRGLGETQYF.

The chain couples TRBV6-2 or TRBV6-3 to TRBJ1-1; 9 bases align to TRBD1. Germline V gives CDR1 MNHEY, CDR2 SVGEGT. CDR3 length: 16 residues. Trimming cost V 4 bases and J 7 bases; bases outside gene matches: 13. CDR3 DNA: TGTGCCAGCAGTTGGCCCGCGGGACAGGGAGTTGGTGAAGCTTTCTTT. The encoded protein is CASSWPAGQGVGEAFF.

The chain uses TRBV10-3 and TRBJ2-7, with 8 nucleotides matching TRBD2. CDR1 is ENHRY, CDR2 SYGVKD, per germline. V gave up 3 bases and J gave up 3 bases; unmatched junction bases: 1. The CDR3 runs 13 residues. CDR3: CAISEGTSYEQYF. CDR3 sequence (DNA): TGTGCCATCAGTGAAGGGACTAGCTACGAGCAGTACTTC.

This chain links TRBV9 with TRBJ2-2; D remains unclear. Trimming cost V 1 base and J 3 bases, with 10 bases left between them. The CDR3 runs to 15 residues. Looked up from germline, CDR1 is SGDLS and CDR2 is YYNGEE. The CDR3 bases are TGTGCCAGCAGCGTACGAGACCCAGACACCGGGGAGCTGTTTTTT. Its protein is CASSVRDPDTGELFF.

V and J are TRBV11-2 and TRBJ2-2, with D possibly matching TRBD1 (5 bases). V lost 2 bases to trimming and J lost 2 bases, with 18 bases between them. The CDR3 has 18 amino acids. The germline gives CDR1 SGHAT, CDR2 FQNNGV. In DNA form, the CDR3 reads TGTGCCAGCAGCTTACCGTTGTTGCGGACAAGAAACACCGGGGAGCTGTTTTTT. Protein sequence: CASSLPLLRTRNTGELFF.

V usage is TRBV7-9 and J usage is TRBJ2-3, with TRBD1 matching 9 bases. The CDR3 loop spans 15 amino acids. Germline values: CDR1 SEHNR, CDR2 FQNEAQ (reference sequence). V shed 3 bases and J 5 bases; nucleotides not matched to a gene: 6. For the CDR3, the DNA is TGTGCCAGCAGCTTCGCCGGGACAGGGTTAGATACGCAGTATTTT. The encoded protein is CASSFAGTGLDTQYF.